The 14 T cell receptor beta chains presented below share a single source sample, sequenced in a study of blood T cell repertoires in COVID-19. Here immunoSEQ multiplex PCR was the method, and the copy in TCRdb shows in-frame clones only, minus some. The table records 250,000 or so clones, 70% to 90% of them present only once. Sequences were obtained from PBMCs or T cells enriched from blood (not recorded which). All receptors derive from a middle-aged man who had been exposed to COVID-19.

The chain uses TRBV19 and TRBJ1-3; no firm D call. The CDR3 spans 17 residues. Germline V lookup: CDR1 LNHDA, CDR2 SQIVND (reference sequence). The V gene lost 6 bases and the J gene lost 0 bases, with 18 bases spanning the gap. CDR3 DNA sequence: TGTGCCAGTAGCACCTCAGGCGTGATCTACTCTGGAAACACCATATATTTT. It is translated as CASSTSGVIYSGNTIYF.

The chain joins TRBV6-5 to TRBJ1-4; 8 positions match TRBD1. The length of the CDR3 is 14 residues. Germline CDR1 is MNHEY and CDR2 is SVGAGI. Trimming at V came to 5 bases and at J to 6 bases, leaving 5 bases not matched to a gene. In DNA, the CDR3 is TGTGCCAGCAGTCCGACAGGGGTAGATGAAAAACTGTTTTTT. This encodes CASSPTGVDEKLFF.

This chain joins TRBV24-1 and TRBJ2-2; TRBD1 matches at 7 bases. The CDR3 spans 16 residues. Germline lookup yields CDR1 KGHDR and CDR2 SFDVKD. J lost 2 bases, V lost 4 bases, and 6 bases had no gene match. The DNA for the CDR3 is TGTGCCACCAGTGACCCGGGACAGACTAACACCGGGGAGCTGTTTTTT. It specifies CATSDPGQTNTGELFF.

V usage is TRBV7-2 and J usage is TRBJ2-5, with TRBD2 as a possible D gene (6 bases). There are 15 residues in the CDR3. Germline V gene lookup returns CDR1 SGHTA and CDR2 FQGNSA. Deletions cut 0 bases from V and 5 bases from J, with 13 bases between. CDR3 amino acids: CASSLAAGRTETQYF. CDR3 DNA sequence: TGTGCCAGCAGCTTAGCGGCCGGGAGAACTGAGACCCAGTACTTC.

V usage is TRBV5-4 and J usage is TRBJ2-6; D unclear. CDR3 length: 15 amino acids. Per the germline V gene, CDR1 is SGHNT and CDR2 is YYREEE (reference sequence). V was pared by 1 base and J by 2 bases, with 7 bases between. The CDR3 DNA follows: TGTGCCAGCAGCTTGTCCTCCGCTGGGGCCAACGTCCTGACTTTC. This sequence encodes CASSLSSAGANVLTF.

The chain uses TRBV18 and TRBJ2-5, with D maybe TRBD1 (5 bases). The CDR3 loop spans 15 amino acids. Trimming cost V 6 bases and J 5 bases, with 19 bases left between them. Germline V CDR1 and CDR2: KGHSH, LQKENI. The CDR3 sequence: CASSSMQGWSETQYF. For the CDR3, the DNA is TGTGCCAGCTCGTCAATGCAGGGTTGGTCCGAGACCCAGTACTTC.

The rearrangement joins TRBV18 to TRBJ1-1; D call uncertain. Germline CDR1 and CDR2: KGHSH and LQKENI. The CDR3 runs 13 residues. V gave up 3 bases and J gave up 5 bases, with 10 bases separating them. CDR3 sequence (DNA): TGTGCCAGCTCACCGGGAGGGAGTACTGAAGCTTTCTTT. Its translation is CASSPGGSTEAFF.

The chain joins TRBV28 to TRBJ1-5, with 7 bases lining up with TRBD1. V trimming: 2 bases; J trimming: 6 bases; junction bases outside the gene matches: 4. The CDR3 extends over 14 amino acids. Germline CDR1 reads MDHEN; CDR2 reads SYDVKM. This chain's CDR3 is CASSLRQGGQPQHF. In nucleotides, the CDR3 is TGTGCCAGCAGTTTACGACAGGGAGGTCAGCCCCAGCATTTT. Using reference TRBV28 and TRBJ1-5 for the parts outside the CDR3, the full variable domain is DVKVTQSSRYLVKRTGEKVFLECVQDMDHENMFWYRQDPGLGLRLIYFSYDVKMKEKGDIPEGYSVSREKKERFSLILESASTNQTSMYLCASSLRQGGQPQHFGDGTRLSIL.

The CDR3 is CASSPGQGGGNQPQHF. CDR3 in DNA: TGTGCCAGCAGCCCCGGACAGGGAGGTGGCAATCAGCCCCAGCATTTT. The V gene is TRBV9, the J gene TRBJ1-5; 8 bases are shared with TRBD1. The CDR3 has 16 amino acids. Germline V CDR1 and CDR2: SGDLS, YYNGEE. Trimming removed 4 bases from V and 2 bases from J; junction bases left unmatched: 8.

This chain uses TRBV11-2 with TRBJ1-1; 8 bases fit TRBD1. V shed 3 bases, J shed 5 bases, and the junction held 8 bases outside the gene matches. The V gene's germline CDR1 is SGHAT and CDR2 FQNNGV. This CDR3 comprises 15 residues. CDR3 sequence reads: CASSFRGQGTTEAFF. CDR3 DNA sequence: TGTGCCAGCAGCTTTCGCGGACAGGGAACTACTGAAGCTTTCTTT. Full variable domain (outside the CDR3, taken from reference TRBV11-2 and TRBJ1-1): EAGVAQSPRYKIIEKRQSVAFWCNPISGHATLYWYQQILGQGPKLLIQFQNNGVVDDSQLPKDRFSAERLKGVDSTLKIQPAKLEDSAVYLCASSFRGQGTTEAFFGQGTRLTVV.

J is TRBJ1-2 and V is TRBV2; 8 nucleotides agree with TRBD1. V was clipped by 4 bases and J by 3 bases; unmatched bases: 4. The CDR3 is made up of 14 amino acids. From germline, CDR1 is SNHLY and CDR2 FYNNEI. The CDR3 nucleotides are TGTGCCAGCAGTGCCGGACAGGGATACTATGGCTACACCTTC. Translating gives CASSAGQGYYGYTF. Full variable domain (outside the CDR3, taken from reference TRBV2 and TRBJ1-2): EPEVTQTPSHQVTQMGQEVILRCVPISNHLYFYWYRQILGQKVEFLVSFYNNEISEKSEIFDDQFSVERPDGSNFTLKIRSTKLEDSAMYFCASSAGQGYYGYTFGSGTRLTVV.

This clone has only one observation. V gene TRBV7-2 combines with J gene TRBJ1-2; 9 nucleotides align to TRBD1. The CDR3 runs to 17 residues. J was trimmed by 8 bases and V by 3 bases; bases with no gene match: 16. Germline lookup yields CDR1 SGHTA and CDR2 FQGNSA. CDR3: CASSFVLNPGQGGGYTF. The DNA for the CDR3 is TGTGCCAGCAGCTTTGTCTTAAATCCGGGACAGGGTGGAGGCTACACCTTC.

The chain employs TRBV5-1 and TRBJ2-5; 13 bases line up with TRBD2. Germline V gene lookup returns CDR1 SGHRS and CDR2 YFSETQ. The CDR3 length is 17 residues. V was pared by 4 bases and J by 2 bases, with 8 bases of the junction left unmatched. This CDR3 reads CASSAGTSGTLQETQYF. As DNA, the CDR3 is TGCGCCAGCAGCGCGGGGACTAGCGGGACCCTGCAAGAGACCCAGTACTTC.

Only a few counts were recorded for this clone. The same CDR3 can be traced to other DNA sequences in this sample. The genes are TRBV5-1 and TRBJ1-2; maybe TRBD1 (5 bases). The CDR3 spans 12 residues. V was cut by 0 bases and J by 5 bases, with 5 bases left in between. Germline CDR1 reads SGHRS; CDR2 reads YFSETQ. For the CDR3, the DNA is TGCGCCAGCAGCTTGGGACAGTATGGCTACACCTTC. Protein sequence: CASSLGQYGYTF.